This TCR beta chain is from a study of blood T cell repertoires in COVID-19. The overall study: The samples span acute and convalescent COVID-19 from the United States, Italy and Spain. Sources were T cells, B-cell-depleted T cells, or PBMCs; the material itself was cDNA or gDNA.

In the authors' methods: Reference gene primer amplification gave estimated nucleated cell counts. Assay used: immunoSEQ multiplex PCR; TCRdb lists only in-frame clones, some missing. D and trimming come from the DNA, and the V and J calls and clone size come from that table. The sample consists of 120,000 to 150,000 clones, almost 85% of them appearing once. CDR3 length equals 12 residues. V shed 6 bases and J 7 bases; nucleotides not matched to a gene: 5. Germline V gene data show CDR1 as SQVTM and CDR2 as ANQGSEA. The chain combines TRBV29-1 with TRBJ1-2; 10 positions match TRBD1. The sequenced sample consisted of peripheral blood. The sequence came from a human donor with acute or convalescent COVID-19. The donor label of this sample is uncertain. CDR3 nucleotides: TGCAGCGTCGCAGGACAGGGGGGTGGCTACACCTTC. It yields the protein CSVAGQGGGYTF. Full variable domain (rest looked up from reference TRBV29-1 and TRBJ1-2): SAVISQKPSRDICQRGTSLTIQCQVDSQVTMMFWYRQQPGQSLTLIATANQGSEATYESGFVIDKFPISRPNLTFSTLTVSNMSPEDSSIYLCSVAGQGGGYTFGSGTRLTVV.